Below are 8 T cell receptor beta chains sequenced from a single sample in a study of Graves' ophthalmopathy and Graves' hyperthyroidism. Transcripts of RNA were the source for amplifying TCR beta CDR3 regions. A first-round RT-PCR used HTBI primers, followed by a second-round multiplex PCR. TCRdb fed the multiplex PCR reads into MiXCR, producing one record per CDR3 protein. Here the sample spans about 550,000 distinct CDR3 sequences, roughly 40% being singletons. The source material was peripheral blood or thyroid tissue (not recorded which). These receptors were obtained from an adult man with Graves' hyperthyroidism.

At least ten counts were recorded for this clonotype. This sequence joins TRBV7-9 and TRBJ2-6, with 8 bases identical to TRBD1. Germline V gives CDR1 SEHNR, CDR2 FQNEAQ (reference sequence). V trimming: 5 bases; J trimming: 5 bases; junction bases outside the gene matches: 14. There are 18 residues in the CDR3. The CDR3 loop is CASSARTGPSSWANVLTF. CDR3 nucleotide sequence: TGTGCCAGCAGCGCGAGGACAGGGCCCTCCTCCTGGGCCAACGTCCTGACTTTC.

The sample holds a few counts of this clonotype. This rearrangement joins TRBV5-5 to TRBJ1-5; 7 nucleotides agree with TRBD1. Losses at the gene ends were 4 bases for V and 4 bases for J; bases not matched to a gene: 8. The CDR3 runs to 15 residues. Germline assignment: CDR1 SGHKS and CDR2 YYEKEE (reference sequence). CDR3 DNA: TGTGCCAGCAGCCTAGTCCCACAGGGGAATCAGCCCCAGCATTTT. Its translation is CASSLVPQGNQPQHF.

This clonotype was seen at least ten times. The V call is TRBV6-6, the J call TRBJ2-5; D remains unclear. CDR1 is MNHNY, CDR2 SVGAGI, per germline (reference sequence). The CDR3 runs to 13 residues. Between the trimmed V and J ends, which lost 7 bases and 3 bases, there was a span of 12 bases. CDR3 bases: TGTGCCAGCAAGGCCAAAGCAAAAGAGACCCAGTACTTC. This codes for CASKAKAKETQYF.

The rearrangement uses TRBV15 and TRBJ1-2; unclear D gene. In germline, CDR1 is LNHNV, CDR2 YYDKDF (reference sequence). This CDR3 has 15 residues. V gave up 2 bases and J gave up 3 bases, with 13 bases separating them. The CDR3, as DNA: TGTGCCACCAGCAGATTTCCGGGAGCGGACTATGGCTACACCTTC. It translates to CATSRFPGADYGYTF.

The sample holds many counts of this clonotype. The gene calls are TRBV10-3 and TRBJ2-7, with D perhaps matching TRBD2 (5 bases). V lost 6 bases, J lost 4 bases, and 13 bases lay in between. The CDR3 covers 13 residues. CDR1 and CDR2 from the germline V gene are ENHRY and SYGVKD. CDR3 sequence reads: CAIREDSKYEQYF. Written as DNA, the CDR3 is TGTGCCATCAGGGAGGACTCGAAATACGAGCAGTACTTC.

This clonotype was picked up many times. This chain connects TRBV6-5 to TRBJ1-5; unclear D gene. This CDR3 is 14 amino acids long. Trimming took 2 bases from V and 4 from J, leaving 9 bases between them. Germline lookup yields CDR1 MNHEY and CDR2 SVGAGI. The DNA for the CDR3 is TGTGCCAGCAGTTACGGCCGGGATAATCAGCCCCAGCATTTT. Translating gives CASSYGRDNQPQHF.

This clonotype was seen a few times. V and J are TRBV6-6 and TRBJ1-4; D is possibly TRBD1 (5 bases). CDR1 MNHNY and CDR2 SVGAGI come from the germline V gene (reference sequence). CDR3 length equals 15 residues. V was pared by 0 bases and J by 6 bases, with 11 bases between. CDR3 nucleotide sequence: TGTGCCAGCAGTTACTCTCCGGGGCGCGATGAAAAACTGTTTTTT. Its translation is CASSYSPGRDEKLFF.

Ten or more counts support this clonotype. The CDR3 is CASRRAGTNTEAFF. CDR3 sequence (DNA): TGTGCCAGCAGGCGGGCAGGGACGAACACTGAAGCTTTCTTT. The chain is built from TRBV7-9 and TRBJ1-1, with D tentatively TRBD1 (5 bases). Trimming shortened V by 6 bases and J by 1 base, and 12 bases separated the two germline ends. Germline values: CDR1 SEHNR, CDR2 FQNEAQ (reference sequence). The CDR3 contains 14 residues. Full variable domain (outside the CDR3, taken from reference TRBV7-9 and TRBJ1-1): DTGVSQNPRHKITKRGQNVTFRCDPISEHNRLYWYRQTLGQGPEFLTYFQNEAQLEKSRLLSDRFSAERPKGSFSTLEIQRTEQGDSAMYLCASRRAGTNTEAFFGQGTRLTVV.